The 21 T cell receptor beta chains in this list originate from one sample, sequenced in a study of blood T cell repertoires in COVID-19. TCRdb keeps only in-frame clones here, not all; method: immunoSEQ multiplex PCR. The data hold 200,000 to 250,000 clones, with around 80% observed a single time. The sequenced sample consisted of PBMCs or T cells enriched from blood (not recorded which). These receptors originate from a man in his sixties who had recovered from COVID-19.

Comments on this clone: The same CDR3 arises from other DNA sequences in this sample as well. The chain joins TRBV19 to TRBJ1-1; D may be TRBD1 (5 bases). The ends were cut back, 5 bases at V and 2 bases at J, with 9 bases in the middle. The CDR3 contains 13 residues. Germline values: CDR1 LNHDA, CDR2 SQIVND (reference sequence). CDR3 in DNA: TGTGCCAGTAGTTCTACAGGTAACACTGAAGCTTTCTTT. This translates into CASSSTGNTEAFF.

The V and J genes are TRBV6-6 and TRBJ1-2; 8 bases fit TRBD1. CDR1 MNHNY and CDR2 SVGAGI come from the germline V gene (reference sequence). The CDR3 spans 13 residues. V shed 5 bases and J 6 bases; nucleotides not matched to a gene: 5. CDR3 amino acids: CASSPGTGHGYTF. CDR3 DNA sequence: TGTGCCAGCAGTCCCGGGACAGGCCATGGCTACACCTTC.

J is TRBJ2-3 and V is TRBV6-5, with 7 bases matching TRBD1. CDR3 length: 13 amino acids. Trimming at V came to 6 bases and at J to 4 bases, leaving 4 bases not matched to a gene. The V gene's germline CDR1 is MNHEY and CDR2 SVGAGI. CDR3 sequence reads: CASRLTGPDTQYF. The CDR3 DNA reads TGTGCCAGCAGATTGACAGGGCCAGATACGCAGTATTTT.

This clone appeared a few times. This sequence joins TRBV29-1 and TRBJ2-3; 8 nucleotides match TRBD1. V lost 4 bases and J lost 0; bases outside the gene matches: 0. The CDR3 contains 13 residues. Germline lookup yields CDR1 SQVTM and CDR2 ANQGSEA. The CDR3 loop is CSVGTGSTDTQYF. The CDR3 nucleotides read TGCAGCGTTGGGACAGGGAGCACAGATACGCAGTATTTT.

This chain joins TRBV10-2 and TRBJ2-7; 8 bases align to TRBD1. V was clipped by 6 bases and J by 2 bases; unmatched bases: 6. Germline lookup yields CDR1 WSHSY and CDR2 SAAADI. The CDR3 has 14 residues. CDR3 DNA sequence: TGCGCCAGCAGAACGGGACAGGCGACCTACGAGCAGTACTTC. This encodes CASRTGQATYEQYF.

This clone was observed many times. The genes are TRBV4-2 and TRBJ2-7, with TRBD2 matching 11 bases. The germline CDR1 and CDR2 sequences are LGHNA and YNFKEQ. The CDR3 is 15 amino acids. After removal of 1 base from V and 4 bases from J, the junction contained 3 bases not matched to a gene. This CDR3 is CASSQGIAGGYEQYF. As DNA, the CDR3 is TGTGCCAGCAGCCAAGGAATAGCGGGGGGGTACGAGCAGTACTTC.

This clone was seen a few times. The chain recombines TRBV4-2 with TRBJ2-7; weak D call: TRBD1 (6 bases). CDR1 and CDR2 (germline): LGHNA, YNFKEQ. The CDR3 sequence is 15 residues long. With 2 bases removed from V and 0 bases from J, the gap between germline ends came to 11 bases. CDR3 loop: CASSQQGPSSYEQYF. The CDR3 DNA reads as TGTGCCAGCAGCCAACAGGGGCCTAGCTCCTACGAGCAGTACTTC.

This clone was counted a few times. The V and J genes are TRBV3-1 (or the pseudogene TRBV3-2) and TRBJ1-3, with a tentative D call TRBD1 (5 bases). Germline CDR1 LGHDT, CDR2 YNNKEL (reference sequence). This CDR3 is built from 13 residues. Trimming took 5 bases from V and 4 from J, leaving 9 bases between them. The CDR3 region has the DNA TGTGCCAGCAGCGGAGACAGAGGAAACACCATATATTTT. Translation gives CASSGDRGNTIYF.

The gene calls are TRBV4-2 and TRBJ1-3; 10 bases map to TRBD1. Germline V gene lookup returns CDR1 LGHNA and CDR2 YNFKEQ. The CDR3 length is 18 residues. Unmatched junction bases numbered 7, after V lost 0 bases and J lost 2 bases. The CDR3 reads CASSQDRVGTGAGNTIYF. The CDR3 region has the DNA TGTGCCAGCAGCCAAGATAGGGTTGGGACAGGGGCTGGAAACACCATATATTTT.

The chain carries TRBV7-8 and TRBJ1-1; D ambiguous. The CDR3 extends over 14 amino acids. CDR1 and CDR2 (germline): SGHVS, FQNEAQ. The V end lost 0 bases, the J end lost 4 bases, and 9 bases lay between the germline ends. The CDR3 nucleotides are TGTGCCAGCAGCTTAGCGTCTGCGGGCACTGAAGCTTTCTTT. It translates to CASSLASAGTEAFF.

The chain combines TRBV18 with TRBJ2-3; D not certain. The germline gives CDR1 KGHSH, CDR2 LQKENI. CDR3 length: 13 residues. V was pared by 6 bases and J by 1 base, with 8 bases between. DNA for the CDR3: TGTGCCAGCTCCCTGGCGGGCACAGATACGCAGTATTTT. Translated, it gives CASSLAGTDTQYF.

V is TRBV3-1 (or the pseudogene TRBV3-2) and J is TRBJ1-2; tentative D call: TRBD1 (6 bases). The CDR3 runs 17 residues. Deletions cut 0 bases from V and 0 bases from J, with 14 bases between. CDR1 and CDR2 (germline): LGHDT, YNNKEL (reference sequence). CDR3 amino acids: CASSQDYVRTANYGYTF. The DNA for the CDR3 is TGTGCCAGCAGCCAAGATTACGTACGGACAGCTAACTATGGCTACACCTTC.

CDR3 bases: TGTGCCAGCAGTACAGGGGATGAAAAACTGTTTTTT. Its translation: CASSTGDEKLFF. This chain links TRBV6-5 with TRBJ1-4; 7 bases fit TRBD1. The CDR3 is 12 amino acids. Germline loops: CDR1 MNHEY, CDR2 SVGAGI. Trimming removed 5 bases from V and 6 bases from J; junction bases left unmatched: 0.

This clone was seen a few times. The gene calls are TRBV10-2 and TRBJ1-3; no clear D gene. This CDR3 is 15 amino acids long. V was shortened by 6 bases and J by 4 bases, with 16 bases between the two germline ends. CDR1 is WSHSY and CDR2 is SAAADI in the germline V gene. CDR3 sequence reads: CASRLSDSGGNTIYF. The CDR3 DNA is TGCGCCAGCAGGCTTTCGGACTCGGGCGGAAACACCATATATTTT.

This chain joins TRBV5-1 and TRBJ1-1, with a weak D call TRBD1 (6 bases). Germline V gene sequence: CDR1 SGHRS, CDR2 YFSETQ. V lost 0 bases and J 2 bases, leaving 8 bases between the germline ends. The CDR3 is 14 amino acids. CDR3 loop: CASSLEGTNTEAFF. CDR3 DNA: TGCGCCAGCAGCTTGGAGGGGACAAACACTGAAGCTTTCTTT.

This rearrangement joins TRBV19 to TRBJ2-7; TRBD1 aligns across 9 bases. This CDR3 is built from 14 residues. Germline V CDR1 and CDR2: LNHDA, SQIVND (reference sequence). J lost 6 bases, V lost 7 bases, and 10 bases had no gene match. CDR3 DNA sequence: TGTGCCAGTAAACGGGACAGGGAAAGGGCCGAGCAGTACTTC. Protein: CASKRDRERAEQYF.

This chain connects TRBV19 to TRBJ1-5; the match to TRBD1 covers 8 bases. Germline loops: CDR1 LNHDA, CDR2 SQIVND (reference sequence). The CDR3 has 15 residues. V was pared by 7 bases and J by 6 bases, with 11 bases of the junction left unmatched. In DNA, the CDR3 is TGTGCCAGTAAATTCTCAGGGGGCAATGGTCAGCCCCAGCATTTT. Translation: CASKFSGGNGQPQHF.

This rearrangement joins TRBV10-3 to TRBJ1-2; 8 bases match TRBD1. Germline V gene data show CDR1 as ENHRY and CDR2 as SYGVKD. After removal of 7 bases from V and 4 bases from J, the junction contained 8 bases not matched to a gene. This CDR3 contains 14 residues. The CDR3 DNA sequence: TGTGCCATCAAATCGACAGGGGCTAGCTATGGCTACACCTTC. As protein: CAIKSTGASYGYTF.

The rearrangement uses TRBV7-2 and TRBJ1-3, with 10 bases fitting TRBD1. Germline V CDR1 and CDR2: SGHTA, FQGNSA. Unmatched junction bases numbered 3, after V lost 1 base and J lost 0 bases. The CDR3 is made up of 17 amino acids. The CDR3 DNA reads TGTGCCAGCAGCTTAGTGGGACAGGGGACCTCTGGAAACACCATATATTTT. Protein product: CASSLVGQGTSGNTIYF.

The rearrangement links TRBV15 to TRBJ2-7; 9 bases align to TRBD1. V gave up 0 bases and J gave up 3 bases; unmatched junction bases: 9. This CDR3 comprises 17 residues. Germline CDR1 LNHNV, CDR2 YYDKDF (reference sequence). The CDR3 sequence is CATSRDSGQGRVYEQYF. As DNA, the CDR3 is TGTGCCACCAGCAGAGATTCGGGACAGGGTCGTGTCTACGAGCAGTACTTC.

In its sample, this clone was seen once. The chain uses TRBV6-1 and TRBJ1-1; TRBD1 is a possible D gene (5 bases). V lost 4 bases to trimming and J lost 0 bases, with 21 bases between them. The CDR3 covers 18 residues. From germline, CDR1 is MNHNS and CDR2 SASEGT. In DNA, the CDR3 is TGTGCCAGCAGTGTCTCAGGGAATCGGGTTTCGATGAACACTGAAGCTTTCTTT. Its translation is CASSVSGNRVSMNTEAFF.